This T cell receptor (beta chain) was recovered during a study of Graves' ophthalmopathy and Graves' hyperthyroidism. Overall study context: Peripheral blood collection took place at initial diagnosis, before any treatment.

Stable hyperthyroidism referred to disease that showed no ophthalmopathy within 18 months of follow-up. If patients had other autoimmune diseases, uncontrolled infections, pregnancy or lactation, they were excluded. Researchers took RNA transcripts and amplified TCR beta CDR3 regions from them. RT-PCR in the first round used HTBI primers; a second-round multiplex PCR followed. TCRdb passed the multiplex PCR reads through MiXCR, listing each CDR3 protein once. The sample has over 500,000 distinct CDR3 sequences; 22% are singletons. Trimming took off 4 bases at V and 0 bases at J, with 16 bases between the two ends. Per germline, CDR1 DFQATT and CDR2 SNEGSKA (reference sequence). This CDR3 comprises 16 residues. Study-level points and caveats: In blood, most expanded thyroid clonotypes above 0.001 frequency were also detected.

This clonotype was counted at least ten times. The target antigen is unknown. This TCR was sampled from a woman between 18 and 29 years old with stable Graves' hyperthyroidism. Some clones in this sample may be carry-over from other donors' samples. The sequencing sample was made of peripheral blood. This chain uses TRBV20-1 with TRBJ1-3; D unresolved. The CDR3 coding sequence is TGCAGTGCTATCGAGGACCGGAGTTACTCTGGAAACACCATATATTTT. Protein sequence: CSAIEDRSYSGNTIYF.